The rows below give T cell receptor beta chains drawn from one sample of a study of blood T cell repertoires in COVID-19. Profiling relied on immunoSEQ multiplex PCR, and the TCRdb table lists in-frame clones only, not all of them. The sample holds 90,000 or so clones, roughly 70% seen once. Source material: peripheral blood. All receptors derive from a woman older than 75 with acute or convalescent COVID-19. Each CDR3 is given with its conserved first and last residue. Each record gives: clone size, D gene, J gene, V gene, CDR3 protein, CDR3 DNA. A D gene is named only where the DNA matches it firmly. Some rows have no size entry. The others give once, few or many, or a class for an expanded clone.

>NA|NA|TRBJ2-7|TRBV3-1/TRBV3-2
CASSQGGPYEQYF
TGTGCCAGCAGCCAAGGGGGCCCGTACGAGCAGTACTTC
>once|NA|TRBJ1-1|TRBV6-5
CASSPRRQWTEAFF
TGTGCCAGCAGCCCCCGGCGGCAGTGGACTGAAGCTTTCTTT
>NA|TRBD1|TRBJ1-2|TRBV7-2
CASSMDRGIYGYTF
TGTGCCAGCAGCATGGACAGGGGAATATATGGCTACACCTTC
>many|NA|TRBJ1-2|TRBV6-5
CASSSWGQSGGYTF
TGTGCCAGCAGCTCCTGGGGACAAAGCGGAGGCTACACCTTC
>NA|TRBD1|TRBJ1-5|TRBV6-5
CASSTTGQVRQPQHF
TGTGCCAGCAGCACGACAGGGCAAGTACGCCAGCCCCAGCATTTT
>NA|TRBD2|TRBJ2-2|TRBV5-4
CASSLAGGRGTGELFF
TGTGCCAGCAGCTTAGCGGGGGGCAGGGGCACCGGGGAGCTGTTTTTT
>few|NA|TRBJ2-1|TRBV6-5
CASRISKESGEQFF
TGTGCCAGCAGAATATCGAAGGAGTCTGGTGAGCAGTTCTTC
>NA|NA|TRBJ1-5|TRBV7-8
CASSNLSRVPQHF
TGTGCCAGCTCCAACTTGTCCCGGGTACCCCAGCATTTT
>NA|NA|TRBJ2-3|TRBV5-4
CASSFPSSDTQYF
TGTGCCAGCAGCTTCCCGTCCTCAGATACGCAGTATTTT
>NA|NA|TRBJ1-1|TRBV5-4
CASSTDSKNTEAFF
TGTGCCAGCAGCACAGACAGCAAGAACACTGAAGCTTTCTTT
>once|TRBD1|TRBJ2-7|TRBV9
CASSPWTGNSYEQYF
TGTGCCAGCAGCCCCTGGACAGGAAACTCCTACGAGCAGTACTTC
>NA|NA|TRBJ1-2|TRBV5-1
CASKSGRLDYGYTF
TGCGCCAGCAAATCGGGTCGCCTTGACTATGGCTACACCTTC
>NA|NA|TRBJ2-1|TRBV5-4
CASSNADLNEQFF
TGTGCCAGCAGCAATGCGGATCTCAATGAGCAGTTCTTC
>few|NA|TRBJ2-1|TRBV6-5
CASNEGGRNEQFF
TGTGCCAGCAACGAGGGGGGGCGCAATGAGCAGTTCTTC
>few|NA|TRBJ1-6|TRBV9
CASSPRLYNSPLHF
TGTGCCAGCAGCCCGCGACTTTATAATTCACCCCTCCACTTT
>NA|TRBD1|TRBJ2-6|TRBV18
CASSPMTGIVSGANVLTF
TGTGCCAGCTCACCAATGACAGGGATTGTCTCTGGGGCCAACGTCCTGACTTTC
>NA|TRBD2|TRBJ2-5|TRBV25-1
CASSEQAGPETQYF
TGTGCCAGCAGTGAACAAGCGGGGCCCGAGACCCAGTACTTC
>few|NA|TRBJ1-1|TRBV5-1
CASSFWQGSTEAFF
TGCGCCAGCAGCTTCTGGCAGGGGAGCACTGAAGCTTTCTTT
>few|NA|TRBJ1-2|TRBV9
CASSARDASNYGYTF
TGTGCCAGCAGCGCGCGGGACGCTTCTAACTATGGCTACACCTTC
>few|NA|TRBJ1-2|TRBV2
CASSVSNYGYTF
TGTGCCAGCAGTGTCAGTAACTATGGCTACACCTTC
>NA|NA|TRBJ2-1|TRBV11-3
CASSPGGRIYNEQFF
TGTGCCAGCAGCCCGGGGGGCCGAATCTACAATGAGCAGTTCTTC
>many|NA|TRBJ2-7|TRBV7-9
CASSRSYEQYF
TGTGCCAGCAGCCGCTCCTACGAGCAGTACTTC
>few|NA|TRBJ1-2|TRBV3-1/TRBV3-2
CASSPAGYGYTF
TGTGCCAGCAGCCCGGCGGGCTATGGCTACACCTTC
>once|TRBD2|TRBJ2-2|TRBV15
CATSQRGGGGELFF
TGTGCCACCTCCCAGCGGGGGGGTGGCGGGGAGCTGTTTTTT
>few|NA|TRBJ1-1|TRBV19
CASSYRVDTEAFF
TGTGCCAGTAGCTACAGGGTGGACACTGAAGCTTTCTTT
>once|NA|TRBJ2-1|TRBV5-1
CASSSTGYNEQFF
TGCGCCAGCAGCTCTACAGGGTACAATGAGCAGTTCTTC
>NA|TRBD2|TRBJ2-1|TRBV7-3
CASSSLAGGPNEQFF
TGTGCCAGCAGCTCACTAGCGGGGGGGCCGAATGAGCAGTTCTTC
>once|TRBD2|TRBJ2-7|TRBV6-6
CASTPGGMYEQYF
TGTGCCAGCACCCCGGGGGGAATGTACGAGCAGTACTTC
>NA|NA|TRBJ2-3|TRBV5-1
CASSLLPSATDTQYF
TGCGCCAGCAGCTTGCTTCCTAGCGCCACAGATACGCAGTATTTT
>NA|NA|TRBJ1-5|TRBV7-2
CASSLWAQANQPQHF
TGTGCCAGCAGCTTATGGGCCCAGGCCAATCAGCCCCAGCATTTT
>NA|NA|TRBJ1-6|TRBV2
CASSQVTLHF
TGTGCCAGCTCCCAGGTGACCCTCCACTTT
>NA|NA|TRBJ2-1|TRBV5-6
CASSSLLHSYNEQFF
TGTGCCAGCAGCTCCCTACTGCACTCCTACAATGAGCAGTTCTTC
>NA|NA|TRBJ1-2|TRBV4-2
CASSQEAGADYGYTF
TGTGCCAGCAGCCAAGAGGCAGGGGCTGACTATGGCTACACCTTC
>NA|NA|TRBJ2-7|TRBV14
CASSQLEPFYEQYF
TGTGCCAGCAGCCAGCTTGAGCCTTTCTACGAGCAGTACTTC
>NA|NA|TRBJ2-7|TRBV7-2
CASSSSRRGEQYF
TGTGCCAGCAGCTCTTCACGGCGAGGCGAGCAGTACTTC
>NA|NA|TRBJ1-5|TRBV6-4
CASSRGEVLVAQHF
TGTGCCAGCAGTCGAGGGGAGGTACTTGTGGCCCAGCATTTT
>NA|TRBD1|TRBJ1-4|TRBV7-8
CASSFRGGDKLFF
TGTGCCAGCAGCTTTAGAGGGGGCGATAAACTGTTTTTT
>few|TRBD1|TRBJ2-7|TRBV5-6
CASSSTRLDRGYEQYF
TGTGCCAGCAGCTCTACACGGTTAGACAGGGGTTACGAGCAGTACTTC
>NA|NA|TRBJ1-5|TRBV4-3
CASSQDARNNQPQHF
TGCGCCAGCAGCCAAGATGCCAGGAACAATCAGCCCCAGCATTTT
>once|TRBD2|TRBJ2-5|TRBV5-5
CASSPGRTSGGLQETQYF
TGTGCCAGCAGCCCCGGGAGGACTAGCGGGGGGCTCCAAGAGACCCAGTACTTC
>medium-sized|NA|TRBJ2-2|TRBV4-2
CASSQRSVRAGNTNTGELFF
TGTGCCAGCAGCCAGCGAAGTGTTCGGGCGGGGAATACGAACACCGGGGAGCTGTTTTTT
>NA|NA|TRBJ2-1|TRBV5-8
CASSPGGWRYNEQFF
TGTGCCAGCAGTCCCGGAGGATGGCGTTACAATGAGCAGTTCTTC
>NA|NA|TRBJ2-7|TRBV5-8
CASSRGWYEQYF
TGTGCCAGCAGCCGGGGATGGTACGAGCAGTACTTC
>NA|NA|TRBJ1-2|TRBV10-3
CAITRGQGSYGYTF
TGTGCCATCACACGAGGCCAGGGATCCTATGGCTACACCTTC
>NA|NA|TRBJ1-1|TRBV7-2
CASSLPLLNTEAFF
TGTGCCAGCAGCTTACCTCTGTTGAACACTGAAGCTTTCTTT
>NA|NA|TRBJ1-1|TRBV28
CASSVLMNTEAFF
TGTGCCAGCAGTGTCCTTATGAACACTGAAGCTTTCTTT
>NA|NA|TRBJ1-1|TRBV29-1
CSVEKGVGTEAFF
TGCAGCGTTGAAAAAGGGGTCGGCACTGAAGCTTTCTTT
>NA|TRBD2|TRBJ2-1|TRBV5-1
CASSLALGGGARNEQFF
TGCGCCAGCAGCTTGGCCCTGGGCGGGGGGGCAAGGAATGAGCAGTTCTTC
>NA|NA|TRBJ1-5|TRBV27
CASSSMGPQPQHF
TGTGCCAGCAGCTCCATGGGGCCTCAGCCCCAGCATTTT
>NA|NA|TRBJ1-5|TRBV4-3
CASSQEVLPYPALNQPQHF
TGCGCCAGCAGCCAAGAAGTCCTTCCCTATCCCGCGCTCAATCAGCCCCAGCATTTT
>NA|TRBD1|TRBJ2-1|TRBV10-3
CAISEADRGSYNEQFF
TGTGCCATCAGTGAGGCGGACAGGGGCTCCTACAATGAGCAGTTCTTC
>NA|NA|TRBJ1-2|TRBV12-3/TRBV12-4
CASSYDGGYGYTF
TGTGCCAGCAGTTACGACGGCGGGTATGGCTACACCTTC
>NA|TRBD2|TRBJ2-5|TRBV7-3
CASSPGGFRASETQYF
TGTGCCAGCAGCCCGGGGGGGTTTAGGGCTTCAGAGACCCAGTACTTC
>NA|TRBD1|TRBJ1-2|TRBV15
CATSRPGQAADRGYGYTF
TGTGCCACCAGCAGACCCGGACAGGCCGCGGACCGGGGGTATGGCTACACCTTC
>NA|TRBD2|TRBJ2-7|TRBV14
CASSQLTSGGGNEQYF
TGTGCCAGCAGCCAATTGACTAGCGGGGGAGGTAACGAGCAGTACTTC